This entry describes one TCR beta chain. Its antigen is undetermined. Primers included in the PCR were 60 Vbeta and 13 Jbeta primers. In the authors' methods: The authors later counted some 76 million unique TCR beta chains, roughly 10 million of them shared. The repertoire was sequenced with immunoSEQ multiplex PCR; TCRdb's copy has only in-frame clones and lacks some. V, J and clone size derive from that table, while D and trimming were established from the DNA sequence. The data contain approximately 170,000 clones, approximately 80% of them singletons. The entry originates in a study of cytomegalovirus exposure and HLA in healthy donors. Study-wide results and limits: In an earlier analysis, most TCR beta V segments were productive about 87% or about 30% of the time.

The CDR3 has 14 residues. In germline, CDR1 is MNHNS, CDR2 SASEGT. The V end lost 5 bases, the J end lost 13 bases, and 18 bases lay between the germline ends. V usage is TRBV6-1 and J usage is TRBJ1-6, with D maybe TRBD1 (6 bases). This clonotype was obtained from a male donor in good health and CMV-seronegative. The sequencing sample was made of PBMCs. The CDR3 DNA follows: TGTGCCAGCAGTCCCCGGGGGGCCGCTCTTCCCCTCCACTTT. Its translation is CASSPRGAALPLHF.